This TCR beta chain comes out of a study of CXCR3-negative and CXCR3-positive naive CD8 T cells. On the study more broadly: Overall TRB read output was approximately 140 million, and each library contained about 1.5 +/- 0.3 million reads. Study-level findings and limits: Because surface CD5 did not distinguish the naive subsets, TCR strength was inferred from TRB CDR3 properties. Memory CD8+ cells showed much lower diversity, while both naive subsets displayed comparably high diversity. The TRBV-TRBJ usage of naive CXCR3-negative and CXCR3-positive cells was similar, but that of memory cells differed.

Germline lookup yields CDR1 SGHKS and CDR2 YYEKEE (reference sequence). The CDR3 is 13 residues long. cDNA libraries for TRB were generated by 5' RACE incorporating UMI labels. TCRdb re-called the 5' RACE reads, yielding one record per CDR3 amino acid sequence without DNA. In all, the sample yields about 56,000 distinct CDR3 sequences. To note about this clonotype: Its target is not known.

This sequence was found in a human donor in good health. Some clones in this sample may be carry-over from other donors' samples. Sequenced: memory CD8+ T cells from blood. The V gene is TRBV5-5, the J gene TRBJ2-2. The CDR3 spells CASEYANTGELFF.